This T cell receptor beta chain was sequenced for a study of control samples from healthy donors and cancer patients (dated by TCRdb to the early 2020s). V gives up 4 bases and J gives up 3 bases, and the segment between their germline ends measures 10 bases. The germline V gene encodes CDR1 SGHTA and CDR2 FQGTGA. The CDR3 goes from the cysteine to the phenylalanine over 13 residues. Only the CDR3 part of the read is kept: 39 bases, read in frame from the first base. Libraries were built with the immunoSEQ multiplex PCR assay. In TCRdb, the immuneACCESS table is reduced to in-frame sequences with V and J assigned. These tables do not hold every clone; where another copy was compared, an unresolved V gene accounts for under half, and the others remain unexplained. The sample records some 120,000 clones, approximately 94% of which are singletons. 1.5% to 2% of the sample is held by the ten biggest clonotypes.

Turning to this clone: No antigen is known for it. Base qualities were left out, and no much larger clone turns up one base away.

Recombination joined TRBV7-3 with TRBJ2-7; the D gene is perhaps TRBD1, on 6 matching bases. The clonotype comes from a man between 45 and 60 years old with head and neck cancer. The material sequenced was PBMCs. This receptor has the CDR3 CASSSLGGYEQYF. In nucleotides, the sequence is TGTGCCAGCAGCTCCCTAGGGGGCTACGAGCAGTACTTC.